These 29 T cell receptor beta chains came from one sample sequenced in a study of beta chain features in type 1 diabetes. Antigens for these TCRs are unknown. Reverse transcribing all isolated RNA meant expressed TCRB transcripts were sequenced. Profiling relied on immunoSEQ multiplex PCR, and the TCRdb table lists in-frame clones only, not all of them. The data show some 350,000 clones, with around 9.6% seen just once and less than 0.65% held by the top ten. Whole-study findings and limits: All four CD4+ subsets from Type 1 diabetes patients carried moderately but significantly shorter TCRB CDR3s.

The sequencing input was central memory CD4+ T cells from blood. The receptors come from a young man with type 1 diabetes.

This clone appeared a few times. V and J are TRBV9 and TRBJ2-1; maybe TRBD1 (5 bases). The CDR3 length is 14 residues. In germline, CDR1 is SGDLS, CDR2 YYNGEE. V was clipped by 0 bases and J by 7 bases, with 11 bases between them. Written as DNA, the CDR3 is TGTGCCAGCAGCGTAGGGGGCAACTGGAATGAGCAGTTCTTC. Translated: CASSVGGNWNEQFF. Using reference TRBV9 and TRBJ2-1 for the parts outside the CDR3, the full variable domain is DSGVTQTPKHLITATGQRVTLRCSPRSGDLSVYWYQQSLDQGLQFLIQYYNGEERAKGNILERFSAQQFPDLHSELNLSSLELGDSALYFCASSVGGNWNEQFFGPGTRLTVL.

This clone was counted a few times. The J gene is TRBJ1-5, the V gene TRBV5-1, with D perhaps TRBD1 (6 bases). The CDR3 is 15 amino acids. The V gene lost 0 bases and the J gene lost 4 bases, with 11 bases spanning the gap. Per germline, CDR1 SGHRS and CDR2 YFSETQ. CDR3 nucleotide sequence: TGCGCCAGCAGCTTGGAGGGGGACGCTAATCAGCCCCAGCATTTT. It translates to CASSLEGDANQPQHF. Variable domain in full (rest from reference TRBV5-1 and TRBJ1-5): KAGVTQTPRYLIKTRGQQVTLSCSPISGHRSVSWYQQTPGQGLQFLFEYFSETQRNKGNFPGRFSGRQFSNSRSEMNVSTLELGDSALYLCASSLEGDANQPQHFGDGTRLSIL.

This clone has a handful of counts. The CDR3 sequence: CASSSNRQAAIIEKLFF. As DNA, the CDR3 is TGTGCCAGCAGCTCCAACCGGCAGGCAGCCATTATCGAAAAACTGTTTTTT. This rearrangement joins TRBV7-2 to TRBJ1-4; D gene uncertain. The germline CDR1 and CDR2 sequences are SGHTA and FQGNSA. V lost 4 bases and J lost 8, with 23 bases in between. CDR3 length: 17 amino acids. The whole variable domain, filled in from reference TRBV7-2 and TRBJ1-4, reads GAGVSQSPSNKVTEKGKDVELRCDPISGHTALYWYRQSLGQGLEFLIYFQGNSAPDKSGLPSDRFSAERTGGSVSTLTIQRTQQEDSAVYLCASSSNRQAAIIEKLFFGSGTQLSVL.

The chain recombines TRBV7-6 with TRBJ2-6, with 7 bases that match TRBD1. With 5 bases clipped from V and 0 bases from J, the junction kept 7 bases outside the gene matches. The CDR3 loop spans 17 amino acids. Germline CDR1 SGHVS, CDR2 FNYEAQ. In DNA, the CDR3 is TGTGCCAGCAGCCCGACAGGGATGACCTCTGGGGCCAACGTCCTGACTTTC. Residues: CASSPTGMTSGANVLTF.

As concerns this clone: The sample has other DNA sequences that encode this CDR3 too. This chain links TRBV18 with TRBJ2-3; D not certain. Per the germline V gene, CDR1 is KGHSH and CDR2 is LQKENI. Deletions cut 3 bases from V and 3 bases from J, with 10 bases between. The CDR3 runs 14 residues. The DNA of the CDR3 is TGTGCCAGCTCACCTTCACAAGGAACAGATACGCAGTATTTT. It codes for CASSPSQGTDTQYF.

This clone occurred a few times. The chain carries TRBV6-6 and TRBJ1-2; 9 bases line up with TRBD1. CDR3 length: 14 amino acids. Looked up from germline, CDR1 is MNHNY and CDR2 is SVGAGI (reference sequence). J was trimmed by 6 bases and V by 6 bases; bases with no gene match: 8. CDR3 nucleotide sequence: TGTGCCAGCAGCTCTACACAGGGGGCGGATGGCTACACCTTC. Encoded protein: CASSSTQGADGYTF.

The chain joins TRBV4-2 to TRBJ2-1; TRBD2 matches at 7 bases. Trimming took 5 bases from V and 0 from J; bases not matched to a gene: 4. The CDR3 runs 15 residues. Germline V gene data show CDR1 as LGHNA and CDR2 as YNFKEQ. CDR3 residues: CASSLGGSSYNEQFF. In nucleotides, the CDR3 is TGTGCCAGCAGCTTGGGCGGGAGCTCCTACAATGAGCAGTTCTTC.

This chain joins TRBV5-4 and TRBJ1-2, with TRBD1 matching over 7 bases. CDR1 and CDR2 (germline): SGHNT, YYREEE (reference sequence). J lost 10 bases, V lost 4 bases, and 7 bases had no gene match. The length of the CDR3 is 12 residues. CDR3 DNA sequence: TGTGCCAGCAGCGACGACAGGGAGAACTACACCTTC. Protein: CASSDDRENYTF.

The V call is TRBV5-1, the J call TRBJ2-1; 9 nucleotides align to TRBD2. From germline, CDR1 is SGHRS and CDR2 YFSETQ. CDR3 length: 16 amino acids. The ends lost 4 bases at V and 6 bases at J; junction bases unmatched: 11. The chain's CDR3 is CASSSLTGREGNEQFF. The CDR3 nucleotides are TGCGCCAGCAGCAGCCTCACGGGGCGGGAGGGCAATGAGCAGTTCTTC.

The gene calls are TRBV7-2 and TRBJ2-5; tentatively, D is TRBD2 (6 bases). The CDR3 extends over 16 amino acids. In germline, CDR1 is SGHTA, CDR2 FQGNSA. V was shortened by 6 bases and J by 6 bases, with 23 bases between the two germline ends. In DNA form, the CDR3 reads TGTGCCAGCAGTCCCGCTCAAGACGGGAGATATCAGACCCAGTACTTC. Amino acid sequence: CASSPAQDGRYQTQYF.

The chain couples TRBV25-1 to TRBJ2-2, with D unclear. Per germline, CDR1 MGHDK and CDR2 SYGVNS. The CDR3 contains 11 residues. Trimming shortened V by 5 bases and J by 7 bases, and 5 bases separated the two germline ends. This CDR3 reads CASSSYGELFF. CDR3 coding DNA: TGTGCCAGCAGTTCCTACGGGGAGCTGTTTTTT.

This clone was observed a handful of times. This rearrangement joins TRBV11-2 to TRBJ1-1; D gene uncertain. CDR1 is SGHAT and CDR2 is FQNNGV in the germline V gene. The CDR3 is 13 residues long. V was trimmed by 1 base and J by 9 bases, leaving 12 bases between them. The CDR3 sequence: CASSLGSELKAFF. CDR3 bases: TGTGCCAGCAGCTTAGGGTCAGAATTAAAAGCTTTCTTT.

This clone was recorded many times. The chain links TRBV7-3 to TRBJ2-7; D unclear. This CDR3 region has 13 residues. V was trimmed by 0 bases and J by 0 bases, leaving 3 bases between them. Germline CDR1 and CDR2: SGHTA and FQGTGA. The CDR3 bases are TGTGCCAGCAGCTTAACGGACTCCTACGAGCAGTACTTC. This encodes CASSLTDSYEQYF.

This clone occurred a few times. A read error may explain this, as a much larger clone is one base away. This sequence joins TRBV29-1 and TRBJ2-5; D might be TRBD2 (7 bases). The CDR3 sequence is 13 residues long. CDR1 is SQVTM, CDR2 ANQGSEA, per germline. CDR3 loop: CRVGGGGGQTQYF. DNA of the CDR3: TGCCGCGTGGGGGGAGGGGGAGGACAGACCCAGTACTTC.

The CDR3 here is CASSLLSEGQPQHF. The CDR3 bases are TGTGCCAGCAGCTTATTGAGTGAAGGTCAGCCCCAGCATTTT. J is TRBJ1-5 and V is TRBV7-2; D unclear. V gave up 2 bases and J gave up 6 bases, with 11 bases separating them. The CDR3 runs 14 residues. CDR1 and CDR2 (germline): SGHTA, FQGNSA.

This clone was counted only a few times. The chain couples TRBV5-5 to TRBJ2-5, with D perhaps being TRBD1 or TRBD2 (5 bases each). Trimming shortened V by 0 bases and J by 1 base, and 10 bases separated the two germline ends. The CDR3 contains 15 residues. Looked up from germline, CDR1 is SGHKS and CDR2 is YYEKEE (reference sequence). Written as DNA, the CDR3 is TGTGCCAGCAGCTTGGGAGTGGGGGTCCAAGAGACCCAGTACTTC. Its protein product is CASSLGVGVQETQYF.

This clone was counted between two and nine times. The rearrangement links TRBV7-3 to TRBJ1-2; TRBD1 aligns across 10 bases. The germline gives CDR1 SGHTA, CDR2 FQGTGA. V lost 2 bases to trimming and J lost 3 bases; unmatched junction nucleotides: 9. The CDR3 extends over 17 amino acids. The CDR3 reads CASSLGIGQGVDYGYTF. Here the CDR3 DNA reads TGTGCCAGCAGCTTAGGAATTGGACAGGGGGTCGACTATGGCTACACCTTC.

This clone has at least ten counts. V gene TRBV2 combines with J gene TRBJ2-1, with 7 bases lining up with TRBD1. CDR3 size: 13 residues. Trimming cost V 10 bases and J 7 bases; bases outside gene matches: 10. Germline CDR1 reads SNHLY; CDR2 reads FYNNEI. The CDR3 loop is CANSGTVRNEQFF. The CDR3 nucleotides read TGTGCCAACTCCGGGACAGTGAGAAATGAGCAGTTCTTC. Looking up the rest from reference TRBV2 and TRBJ2-1 gives the full variable domain: EPEVTQTPSHQVTQMGQEVILRCVPISNHLYFYWYRQILGQKVEFLVSFYNNEISEKSEIFDDQFSVERPDGSNFTLKIRSTKLEDSAMYFCANSGTVRNEQFFGPGTRLTVL.

This clone was observed a handful of times. The V and J genes are TRBV7-9 and TRBJ2-1; no clear D. The length of the CDR3 is 13 residues. Germline V gene data show CDR1 as SEHNR and CDR2 as FQNEAQ (reference sequence). V lost 3 bases, J lost 5 bases, and 8 bases lay in between. In DNA, the CDR3 is TGTGCCAGCAGCTTGCTTCGCGACAATGAGCAGTTCTTC. Its protein is CASSLLRDNEQFF.

This chain's CDR3 is CASRGGTGPYEQYF. For the CDR3, the DNA is TGTGCCAGCAGGGGAGGGACAGGGCCCTACGAGCAGTACTTC. J is TRBJ2-7 and V is TRBV28; 9 nucleotides match TRBD1. Germline V gene data show CDR1 as MDHEN and CDR2 as SYDVKM. V was pared by 6 bases and J by 2 bases, with 5 bases of the junction left unmatched. The CDR3 is 14 residues long.

This clone came up a few times. The V and J genes are TRBV5-1 and TRBJ1-1, with D maybe TRBD1 (5 bases). The CDR3 runs 16 residues. Trimming removed 0 bases at V and 0 bases at J, with 12 bases between. The germline gives CDR1 SGHRS, CDR2 YFSETQ. The CDR3 DNA is TGCGCCAGCAGCTTGGAACCGACAGTTATGAACACTGAAGCTTTCTTT. Its translation is CASSLEPTVMNTEAFF.

The gene calls are TRBV27 and TRBJ2-5; weak D call: TRBD2 (6 bases). Trimming shortened V by 3 bases and J by 5 bases, and 10 bases separated the two germline ends. The CDR3 spans 13 residues. Per the germline V gene, CDR1 is MNHEY and CDR2 is SMNVEV (reference sequence). This chain's CDR3 is CASSFNGGETQYF. The CDR3 DNA sequence: TGTGCCAGCAGTTTCAATGGAGGGGAGACCCAGTACTTC.

The genes are TRBV7-8 and TRBJ2-2, with D uncertain. Trimming cost V 0 bases and J 2 bases, with 7 bases left between them. CDR3 length: 15 amino acids. Germline CDR1 and CDR2: SGHVS and FQNEAQ. CDR3 in DNA: TGTGCCAGCAGCTTAGCCGGCTTCAACACCGGGGAGCTGTTTTTT. Translation: CASSLAGFNTGELFF.

This chain uses TRBV7-8 with TRBJ2-3; no firm D call. Per germline, CDR1 SGHVS and CDR2 FQNEAQ. CDR3 length equals 16 residues. V lost 4 bases and J lost 5, with 19 bases in between. CDR3 DNA: TGTGCCAGCAGCTCGCGAGCTAACCCACAAGGAGATACGCAGTATTTT. Translated: CASSSRANPQGDTQYF.

The genes are TRBV7-9 and TRBJ1-2; TRBD1 agrees at 8 bases. The CDR3 is 13 residues long. Germline lookup yields CDR1 SEHNR and CDR2 FQNEAQ (reference sequence). V shed 1 base, J shed 5 bases, and the junction held 0 bases outside the gene matches. CDR3 sequence: CASSLDRGYGYTF. The CDR3 DNA reads TGTGCCAGCAGCTTAGACAGGGGGTATGGCTACACCTTC.

In its sample, this clone was seen a few times. This chain links TRBV18 with TRBJ1-5; 8 nucleotides agree with TRBD1. Trimming cost V 6 bases and J 1 base; bases outside gene matches: 11. CDR1 and CDR2 (germline): KGHSH, LQKENI. The CDR3 loop spans 17 amino acids. The CDR3 DNA reads as TGTGCCAGCTCCCAGGGACAGGTGGTGTGGAGCAATCAGCCCCAGCATTTT. Translated, it gives CASSQGQVVWSNQPQHF. Drawing the rest from reference TRBV18 and TRBJ1-5, the complete variable domain is NAGVMQNPRHLVRRRGQEARLRCSPMKGHSHVYWYRQLPEEGLKFMVYLQKENIIDESGMPKERFSAEFPKEGPSILRIQQVVRGDSAAYFCASSQGQVVWSNQPQHFGDGTRLSIL.

The table lists this clone with a few counts. The chain uses TRBV28 and TRBJ1-2; unclear D gene. The germline gives CDR1 MDHEN, CDR2 SYDVKM. The CDR3 sequence is 15 residues long. Deletions cut 6 bases from V and 2 bases from J, with 16 bases between. The CDR3 nucleotides read TGTGCCAGCAGCAAACATAACACGGAGAACTATGGCTACACCTTC. It specifies CASSKHNTENYGYTF.

In nucleotides, the CDR3 is TGTGCCAGCTCACCAGGGACTAGCGGAAACAATGAGCAGTTCTTC. Translated: CASSPGTSGNNEQFF. The chain joins TRBV18 to TRBJ2-1; 11 bases map to TRBD2. Per germline, CDR1 KGHSH and CDR2 LQKENI. V lost 2 bases, J lost 5 bases, and 2 bases stayed unmatched. The CDR3 spans 15 residues.

This clone was counted ten times or more. The chain couples TRBV28 to TRBJ2-1; TRBD2 matches 7 bases. The CDR3 consists of 16 residues. In germline, CDR1 is MDHEN, CDR2 SYDVKM. V shed 1 base, J shed 6 bases, and the junction held 9 bases outside the gene matches. This CDR3 is CASSLYAGDGGNEQFF. The DNA for the CDR3 is TGTGCCAGCAGTTTATATGCGGGGGACGGTGGCAATGAGCAGTTCTTC.